This T cell receptor beta chain was recorded in a study of response to subunit inactivated influenza vaccine. Whole-study results and caveats: A suggestion made by the authors is that each seasonal influenza vaccination recruits few new T cells.

This clonotype was picked up many times. Its antigen is not identified. MiXCR, applied by TCRdb to the RT-PCR reads, yields one record per CDR3 protein. Found here are more than 400,000 distinct CDR3 sequences, roughly 11% of them singletons; the top ten hold 10% to 15%. CDR3 length equals 17 residues. The J segment lost 4 bases and the V segment lost 1 base, leaving 10 bases of the junction unmatched. Germline V gene lookup returns CDR1 SGHTA and CDR2 FQGNSA. The clonotype originates from a middle-aged man who received an inactivated influenza vaccine. V gene TRBV7-2 combines with J gene TRBJ1-2, with TRBD1 identical over 9 bases. The sequencing used PBMCs from blood, collected 40 to 50 days after vaccination. The CDR3 coding sequence is TGTGCCAGCAGCTTAGGGATCGGACAGGGGAAGCCCTATGGCTACACCTTC. It codes for CASSLGIGQGKPYGYTF.